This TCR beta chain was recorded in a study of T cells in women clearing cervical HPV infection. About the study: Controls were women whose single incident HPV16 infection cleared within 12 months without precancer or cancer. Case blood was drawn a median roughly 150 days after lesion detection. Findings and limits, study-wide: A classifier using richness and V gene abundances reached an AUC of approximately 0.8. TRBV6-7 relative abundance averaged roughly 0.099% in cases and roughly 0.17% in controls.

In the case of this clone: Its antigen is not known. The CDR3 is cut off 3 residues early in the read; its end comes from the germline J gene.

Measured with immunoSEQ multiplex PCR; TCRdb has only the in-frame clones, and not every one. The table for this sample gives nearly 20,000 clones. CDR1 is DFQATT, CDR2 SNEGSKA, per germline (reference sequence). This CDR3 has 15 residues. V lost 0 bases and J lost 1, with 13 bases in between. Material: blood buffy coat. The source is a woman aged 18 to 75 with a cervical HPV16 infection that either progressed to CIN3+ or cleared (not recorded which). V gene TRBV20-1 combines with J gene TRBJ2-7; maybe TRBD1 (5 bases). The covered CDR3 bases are TGCAGTGCTAGAGATCCAGGGAAGCTGTCCTACGAG. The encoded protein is CSARDPGKLSYE. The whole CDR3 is CSARDPGKLSYEQYF.